These 31 T cell receptor beta chains came from one sample sequenced in a study of T-cell reconstitution after alpha-beta-depleted transplantation in children. Unique molecular identifiers were built into the TCRbeta library. In TCRdb, the PCR reads were re-called with MiXCR into one record per CDR3 protein. This table holds about 830,000 distinct CDR3 sequences, 15% to 20% found once. Source: PBMCs, mostly from graft donor cells, taken 360 days after TCRalphabeta/CD19-depleted stem cell transplant. The origin of the receptors is a male patient younger than 18 who had a stem cell transplant for acute lymphoblastic leukemia, so the T cells may come from the graft donor.

This clonotype was recorded a few times. This rearrangement joins TRBV27 to TRBJ2-1; TRBD2 agrees at 7 bases. This CDR3 has 15 amino acids. V lost 0 bases, J lost 2 bases, and 1 base stayed unmatched. CDR1 and CDR2 (germline): MNHEY, SMNVEV (reference sequence). The CDR3 loop reads CASSLSSGAYNEQFF. CDR3 in DNA: TGTGCCAGCAGTTTATCCAGCGGGGCCTACAATGAGCAGTTCTTC.

The J gene is TRBJ1-1, the V gene TRBV6-5; D possibly corresponds to TRBD1 (5 bases). Looked up from germline, CDR1 is MNHEY and CDR2 is SVGAGI. The CDR3 is 14 amino acids. V shed 2 bases and J shed 3 bases, with 10 bases lying between them. The CDR3 DNA is TGTGCCAGCAGTTACGCCAGGGACCACACTGAAGCTTTCTTT. Translating gives CASSYARDHTEAFF.

Only a few counts were recorded for this clonotype. V and J are TRBV19 and TRBJ2-1; D is perhaps TRBD2 (6 bases). Per germline, CDR1 LNHDA and CDR2 SQIVND (reference sequence). Trimming removed 4 bases from V and 5 bases from J, with 12 bases in between. CDR3 length: 14 residues. The CDR3 region has the DNA TGTGCCAGTAGTAAGGCTAGCGTGCACAATGAGCAGTTCTTC. Translating it yields CASSKASVHNEQFF.

To note about this clonotype: This CDR3 is missing its conserved last phenylalanine or tryptophan, likely due to a read error. No DNA is shown, since the ends of the CDR3 on it are uncertain; the CDR3 is the one TCRdb lists. The gene calls are TRBV5-1 and TRBJ1-1; TRBD1, the table's D call, was not compared with the DNA. Germline CDR1 SGHRS, CDR2 YFSETQ. The CDR3 comprises 12 residues, both ends counted. CDR3 protein: CASSRQGTEAFG.

V usage is TRBV4-1 and J usage is TRBJ2-3; TRBD2 might be the D (6 bases). V was shortened by 1 base and J by 0 bases, with 11 bases between the two germline ends. The CDR3 has 16 residues. Germline values: CDR1 MGHRA, CDR2 YSYEKL. The CDR3: CASSQVPGVSTDTQYF. CDR3 bases: TGCGCCAGCAGCCAAGTTCCGGGGGTTAGCACAGATACGCAGTATTTT.

This clonotype came up many times. V and J are TRBV7-2 and TRBJ2-7; D remains ambiguous. Germline V gene data show CDR1 as SGHTA and CDR2 as FQGNSA. The V and J ends lost 1 base and 2 bases respectively, with 9 bases between them. The length of the CDR3 is 14 residues. The CDR3 DNA reads TGTGCCAGCAGCTTAGAATTCAGGACCTACGAGCAGTACTTC. This gives the protein CASSLEFRTYEQYF.

The sample holds a few counts of this clonotype. The chain uses TRBV5-1 and TRBJ2-7; TRBD2 matches 7 bases. There are 17 residues in the CDR3. V dropped 0 bases and J dropped 2; count of bases not matched to a gene: 11. Germline CDR1 reads SGHRS; CDR2 reads YFSETQ. The CDR3 region has the DNA TGCGCCAGCAGCTTGGCGGCTAGCGGAGGCAGTACCTACGAGCAGTACTTC. This sequence encodes CASSLAASGGSTYEQYF.

This chain joins TRBV20-1 and TRBJ2-1; 7 bases agree with TRBD1. Germline-derived CDR1 and CDR2 are DFQATT and SNEGSKA (reference sequence). This CDR3 is built from 16 residues. V lost 0 bases and J lost 5; bases outside the gene matches: 10. This chain's CDR3 is CSARDYRDSPNNEQFF. The CDR3 DNA follows: TGCAGTGCTAGAGATTATCGGGACAGCCCAAACAATGAGCAGTTCTTC.

The V gene is TRBV4-1, the J gene TRBJ1-3; D unclear. The CDR3 spans 15 residues. Germline V gene sequence: CDR1 MGHRA, CDR2 YSYEKL. Between the trimmed V and J ends, which lost 1 base and 4 bases, there was a span of 11 bases. CDR3 nucleotide sequence: TGCGCCAGCAGCCAAGGCGAGGGCGCCGGAAACACCATATATTTT. Translated, it gives CASSQGEGAGNTIYF.

The chain has TRBV12-3 or TRBV12-4 and TRBJ2-3; possibly TRBD2 for D (6 bases). The CDR3 is 15 residues long. V was trimmed by 3 bases and J by 4 bases, leaving 14 bases between them. CDR3: CASSFSGSSADTQYF. The CDR3 DNA follows: TGTGCCAGCAGTTTCTCCGGGTCTAGCGCAGATACGCAGTATTTT.

The sample holds a few counts of this clonotype. The rearrangement joins TRBV5-1 to TRBJ2-7; possible D gene TRBD2, 7 bases. Between the trimmed V and J ends, which lost 1 base and 4 bases, there was a span of 15 bases. The V gene's germline CDR1 is SGHRS and CDR2 YFSETQ. The CDR3 runs 15 residues. CDR3 amino acids: CASSLLVGGGYEQYF. The DNA of the CDR3 is TGCGCCAGCAGCTTGCTCGTGGGAGGGGGATACGAGCAGTACTTC. The full variable domain, with the rest looked up from reference TRBV5-1 and TRBJ2-7, is KAGVTQTPRYLIKTRGQQVTLSCSPISGHRSVSWYQQTPGQGLQFLFEYFSETQRNKGNFPGRFSGRQFSNSRSEMNVSTLELGDSALYLCASSLLVGGGYEQYFGPGTRLTVT.

This clonotype was seen only a few times. This chain uses TRBV4-1 with TRBJ2-5, with D uncertain. The CDR3 covers 14 residues. CDR1 and CDR2 from the germline V gene are MGHRA and YSYEKL. The V end lost 1 base, the J end lost 2 bases, and 8 bases lay between the germline ends. CDR3 in DNA: TGCGCCAGCAGCCAAGCCAGGCCTCAAGAGACCCAGTACTTC. As protein: CASSQARPQETQYF.

The table lists this clonotype with many counts. This sequence joins TRBV12-3 or TRBV12-4 and TRBJ2-2; D uncertain. The germline V and J ends were trimmed by 6 bases and 3 bases, with 5 bases remaining between them. This CDR3 contains 12 residues. Here the CDR3 DNA reads TGTGCCAGCAGCTGGGACACCGGGGAGCTGTTTTTT. Translation gives CASSWDTGELFF.

The chain joins TRBV15 to TRBJ1-1; D call uncertain. The CDR3 length is 16 residues. The V and J ends lost 0 bases and 1 base respectively, with 12 bases between them. CDR1 and CDR2 from the germline V gene are LNHNV and YYDKDF (reference sequence). The CDR3 sequence is CATSRDIWAANTEAFF. The CDR3 bases are TGTGCCACCAGCAGAGATATCTGGGCAGCGAACACTGAAGCTTTCTTT.

The V and J genes are TRBV5-1 and TRBJ2-1, with 11 bases that match TRBD1. Germline lookup yields CDR1 SGHRS and CDR2 YFSETQ. The CDR3 is 15 residues long. Germline trimming cut 7 bases from V and 6 bases from J; bases unmatched to any gene: 9. CDR3 sequence (DNA): TGCGCCAGCGCATGGACAGGGGGCTTCGGCAATGAGCAGTTCTTC. The encoded protein is CASAWTGGFGNEQFF.

This clonotype was detected only a few times. The chain recombines TRBV2 with TRBJ2-7; 7 nucleotides align to TRBD1. Germline V lookup: CDR1 SNHLY, CDR2 FYNNEI. V shed 5 bases, J shed 4 bases, and the junction held 5 bases outside the gene matches. The CDR3 is 13 residues long. The CDR3 nucleotides are TGTGCCAGCAGTACCGACAGGGTGTACGAGCAGTACTTC. This sequence encodes CASSTDRVYEQYF.

The chain is built from TRBV18 and TRBJ1-1, with D hard to call. V was shortened by 1 base and J by 3 bases, with 12 bases between the two germline ends. Germline V lookup: CDR1 KGHSH, CDR2 LQKENI. The CDR3 consists of 15 residues. The CDR3 DNA reads TGTGCCAGCTCACCACTAAGGATTTCCGACACTGAAGCTTTCTTT. Translated: CASSPLRISDTEAFF.

J is TRBJ1-2 and V is TRBV12-3 or TRBV12-4; possibly TRBD1 for D (6 bases). With 2 bases removed from V and 0 bases from J, the gap between germline ends came to 10 bases. The CDR3 covers 15 residues. The CDR3 DNA reads TGTGCCAGCAGTTTATTGGGGGGCACTAACTATGGCTACACCTTC. It is translated as CASSLLGGTNYGYTF.

Here the CDR3 reads CSVYQGGTNTGELFF. The CDR3 region has the DNA TGCAGCGTTTATCAAGGCGGGACTAACACCGGGGAGCTGTTTTTT. The V gene is TRBV29-1, the J gene TRBJ2-2; tentative D call: TRBD2 (6 bases). This CDR3 region has 15 residues. The germline V gene encodes CDR1 SQVTM and CDR2 ANQGSEA. V lost 5 bases and J lost 2, with 15 bases in between.

The chain links TRBV10-3 to TRBJ2-3, with 9 bases lining up with TRBD1. The CDR3 loop spans 15 amino acids. Germline CDR1 ENHRY, CDR2 SYGVKD. The V segment lost 10 bases and the J segment 9 bases; nucleotides outside the gene matches: 17. CDR3: CATQPTGGYRGTQYF. CDR3 nucleotide sequence: TGTGCCACCCAACCGACAGGGGGATATAGGGGGACGCAGTATTTT.

V usage is TRBV6-1 and J usage is TRBJ2-7; 16 bases are a match to TRBD2. The CDR3 sequence is 18 residues long. Germline V lookup: CDR1 MNHNS, CDR2 SASEGT. The ends lost 5 bases at V and 4 bases at J; junction bases unmatched: 11. The CDR3 nucleotides are TGTGCCAGCAGTACCGGGACTAGCGGGAGGGTCTGGCCTTACGAGCAGTACTTC. Encoded protein: CASSTGTSGRVWPYEQYF.

There are a few counts of this clonotype. V usage is TRBV4-1 and J usage is TRBJ2-7; tentatively, D is TRBD1 or TRBD2 (5 bases each). The CDR3 is 16 amino acids. CDR1 is MGHRA and CDR2 is YSYEKL in the germline V gene. Trimming cost V 4 bases and J 2 bases, with 18 bases left between them. CDR3 DNA sequence: TGCGCCAGCAGCCCCAGAGCGGACCAGGGCCCCTACGAGCAGTACTTC. Its translation: CASSPRADQGPYEQYF.

In this sample, this clonotype turned up a few times. The chain recombines TRBV20-1 with TRBJ2-7, with D tentatively TRBD1 or TRBD2 (6 bases each). Deletions cut 3 bases from V and 3 bases from J, with 15 bases between. Germline CDR1 reads DFQATT; CDR2 reads SNEGSKA (reference sequence). The CDR3 contains 14 residues. The CDR3 loop is CSASMRGVLYEQYF. CDR3 nucleotides: TGCAGTGCTAGTATGAGGGGGGTCCTCTACGAGCAGTACTTC.

This clonotype was seen at least ten times. CDR3 amino acids: CASSRPLGREGPETQYF. The CDR3 nucleotides are TGTGCCAGCAGTCGACCCTTGGGGCGGGAGGGCCCAGAGACCCAGTACTTC. The rearrangement links TRBV12-3 or TRBV12-4 to TRBJ2-5, with TRBD2 identical over 9 bases. J was trimmed by 4 bases and V by 5 bases; bases with no gene match: 14. CDR3 length equals 17 residues.

The V call is TRBV20-1, the J call TRBJ2-7; D gene ambiguous. The CDR3 is made up of 10 amino acids. The V end lost 6 bases, the J end lost 1 base, and 4 bases lay between the germline ends. Germline loops: CDR1 DFQATT, CDR2 SNEGSKA (reference sequence). The CDR3 reads CSAESYEQYF. Here the CDR3 DNA reads TGCAGTGCCGAGTCCTACGAGCAGTACTTC.

This clonotype was found many times. This chain joins TRBV12-3 or TRBV12-4 and TRBJ2-5; 9 bases agree with TRBD1. CDR3 length: 15 residues. V dropped 1 base and J dropped 4; count of bases not matched to a gene: 4. CDR3: CASSLGDRAGETQYF. CDR3 bases: TGTGCCAGCAGTTTAGGGGACAGGGCAGGAGAGACCCAGTACTTC.

This clonotype was observed a few times. The V call is TRBV5-1, the J call TRBJ2-1, with D maybe TRBD1 (6 bases). V lost 2 bases and J lost 5, with 11 bases in between. The length of the CDR3 is 14 residues. Germline loops: CDR1 SGHRS, CDR2 YFSETQ. The CDR3 region is CASSFTGSHNEQFF. In nucleotides, the CDR3 is TGCGCCAGCAGCTTCACAGGGTCCCACAATGAGCAGTTCTTC.

This clonotype occurred a few times. The chain joins TRBV29-1 to TRBJ2-4; D is ambiguous. V gave up 2 bases and J gave up 6 bases, with 8 bases separating them. CDR3 length: 12 residues. Germline V lookup: CDR1 SQVTM, CDR2 ANQGSEA. CDR3 residues: CSVEKDLNIQYF. Written as DNA, the CDR3 is TGCAGCGTTGAAAAAGACCTAAACATTCAGTACTTC.

This clonotype was recorded a few times. The V gene is TRBV12-3 or TRBV12-4, the J gene TRBJ2-3, with D possibly matching TRBD2 (6 bases). The germline V and J ends were trimmed by 6 bases and 7 bases, with 11 bases remaining between them. The CDR3 is 12 amino acids. The CDR3 spells CASSPGLHTQYF. The CDR3 DNA reads TGTGCCAGCAGCCCTGGACTACATACGCAGTATTTT.

This clonotype has just a few counts. The rearrangement uses TRBV12-3 or TRBV12-4 and TRBJ2-7; D possibly corresponds to TRBD1 (5 bases). This CDR3 has 15 residues. With 6 bases removed from V and 1 base from J, the gap between germline ends came to 16 bases. CDR3 DNA: TGTGCCAGCAGCTCGGAAGGCCAGGGTTCCTACGAGCAGTACTTC. Translating gives CASSSEGQGSYEQYF.

V usage is TRBV9 and J usage is TRBJ1-2; D is ambiguous. The V end was cut by 2 bases, the J end by 0 bases, with 11 bases between. The V gene's germline CDR1 is SGDLS and CDR2 YYNGEE. The CDR3 runs 15 residues. The CDR3 loop is CASSVGNPPNYGYTF. Here the CDR3 DNA reads TGTGCCAGCAGCGTGGGCAACCCGCCTAACTATGGCTACACCTTC.